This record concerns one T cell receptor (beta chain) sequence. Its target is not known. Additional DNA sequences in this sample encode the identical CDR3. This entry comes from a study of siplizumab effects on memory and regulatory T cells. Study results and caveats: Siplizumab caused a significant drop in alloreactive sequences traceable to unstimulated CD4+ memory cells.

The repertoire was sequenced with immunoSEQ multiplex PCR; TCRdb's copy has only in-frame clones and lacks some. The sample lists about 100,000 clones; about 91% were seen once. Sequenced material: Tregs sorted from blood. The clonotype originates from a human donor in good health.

The CDR3 loop reads CASSLVGDTQYF. The DNA for the CDR3 is TGCGCCAGCAGCTTGGTTGGAGATACGCAGTATTTT. The rearrangement links TRBV5-1 to TRBJ2-3; unclear D gene. The V end was cut by 0 bases, the J end by 5 bases, with 4 bases between. Looked up from germline, CDR1 is SGHRS and CDR2 is YFSETQ. This CDR3 comprises 12 residues. The whole variable domain, filled in from reference TRBV5-1 and TRBJ2-3, reads KAGVTQTPRYLIKTRGQQVTLSCSPISGHRSVSWYQQTPGQGLQFLFEYFSETQRNKGNFPGRFSGRQFSNSRSEMNVSTLELGDSALYLCASSLVGDTQYFGPGTRLTVL.